This T cell receptor (beta chain) was sequenced during a study of cytomegalovirus exposure and HLA in healthy donors (dated by TCRdb to between 2016 and 2019). At the level of the whole study: An earlier analysis of 587 of the donors reported over 250 Gb of sequence data and some 110 million unique TCR beta sequences obtained from roughly 170 million T cells. An early release covering roughly 600 HLA-typed donors comprised 300 to 350 gigabases of sequencing data and around 85 million unique TCR sequences. Of the roughly 400 genotyped donors, about 84% fell in the genetic ancestry cluster associated with self-reported Caucasian donors. The study aimed to test whether cataloging public T cell receptors could reveal signatures of past pathogen exposure. Using immunosequencing, the study profiled T cell repertoires from 666 subjects and related those repertoires to cytomegalovirus serostatus. A separate validation cohort of about 110 different subjects was used in addition to the roughly 670-subject first cohort. To predict cytomegalovirus infection status, the study brought together high-throughput TCR immunosequencing, statistical association of individual TCRs with disease status, and machine learning. A later analysis re-analyzed previously published TCR beta repertoires from hundreds of donors and added high-resolution HLA genotyping to study TCR occurrence patterns. In the later analysis, no new phenotypic data were used to find candidate immune exposures; instead, reliance was placed on TCR beta sequences and their occurrence across donors. To decide whether each TCR beta V gene segment behaved as functional or pseudogenic, an earlier analysis of 587 of the donors relied on high-throughput TCR beta sequencing. Donor age, sex, ethnicity and CMV serostatus were compiled together with the repertoire data. In a later genetic analysis, genome-wide SNP genotypes for about 65% of the roughly 670 donors were used, and that subset was treated as a discovery cohort. Every discovery cohort repertoire had been produced on one sequencing platform. HLA typing included class I and class II loci at four-digit resolution. Typing coverage differed by locus: A, B, C, DRB1 and DQB1 were typed in roughly 620-630 donors, DQA1 in 500 to 550, DPA1 in some 610, and DPB1 in 400 to 490. About 5 DR-DQ haplotypes were handled as single units for association and clustering, since linkage in the cohort was strong. Among 398 genotyped donors of the cohort, an average of approximately 250,000 unique TCR beta nucleotide sequences were sequenced per donor, 15% to 20% of them non-productive.

Broader findings and caveats from the paper: Compared with equally common non-associated chains, HLA-associated TCR beta chains in a later analysis were more clonally expanded and had lower generation probabilities. The study listed 150 to 200 TCR beta chains as associated with cytomegalovirus. In vitro tests confirmed that a few of the cytomegalovirus-associated TCR beta chains recognize cytomegalovirus antigens. Sequencing depth was assumed to be roughly uniform across donors in the presence/absence analyses, though that assumption may not hold. A later genetic analysis reported fewer N-insertions in productive TCRs among donors in an Asian-associated ancestry cluster than the 666-donor mean. Strong co-occurrence of HLA alleles, especially DR and DQ, made assigning TCR associations to individual alleles difficult. It was suggested by the authors that the approach could potentially be generalized to other disease states and immunological phenotypes. Most TCR sequences were observed very rarely across donors, whereas some public TCRs were present in many individuals. In a later analysis, several top co-occurrence clusters were reported to appear linked to parvovirus B19, influenza, CMV and Epstein-Barr virus. Some IMGT-functional V segments, including TRBV6-2 and TRBV6-3, could not be told apart with the 87-base-pair reads, so those segments were excluded. In this cohort, only TCR beta chains were sequenced, and detectable features were limited by the absence of alpha or paired-chain data. Because counts were too low, 15 to 20 rarely observed V segments, including chromosome 9 orphons, were excluded from the earlier analysis of a few hundred of the donors. Most CMV-associated TCR beta chains appeared to be HLA-restricted in a later analysis, and the HLA associations seemed to be driven largely by CMV exposure. Specific HLA alleles were associated with 15,000 to 20,000 TCR beta sequences at a false discovery rate of 0.05 in a later analysis. Correlated functional status among segregating V segments might be attributable to linkage disequilibrium, but an unknown experimental factor could not be ruled out. A cluster of highly shared sequence variants was judged likely to be a technical artifact of the sequencing pipeline. A further reported finding was that TCR beta sequences accurately predicted the HLA-A and HLA-B alleles for most subjects in the first cohort. V-gene and J-gene trimming of TCR beta chains was associated with a missense DCLRE1C variant in a later genetic analysis, and the association was replicated in an independent cohort. The only immune exposure information available for the cohort was CMV serostatus. An earlier analysis of several hundred of the donors showed that most TCR beta V segments appeared in productive rearrangements either about 87% or about 30% of the time, which broadly matched IMGT annotations. According to a later analysis, TCR association rates differed among HLA loci, with DRB1 alleles showing the most associated TCRs and HLA-C alleles showing the fewest. In both the original and validation cohorts, the classifier was reported to diagnose cytomegalovirus status with high specificity and sensitivity. Because some donors lacked HLA typing at each locus, the association tests relied only on the typed subset.

CDR1 and CDR2 (ENHRY, SYGVKD) derive from the germline V gene. The germline V and J ends show losses of 6 bases and 7 bases respectively, and no gene match explains 9 bases of the junction. Inclusive of the bounding cysteine and phenylalanine, the CDR3 is 15 residues long. The kept DNA is CDR3 alone, 45 bases in frame from the first base. With regard to this clone: Its binding antigen is unknown. The sample holds no much larger clone one base away, and base qualities are not on file.

The cohort comprised several hundred healthy bone marrow donors. Cohort members were all nominally healthy when sampled, although unrecorded immune exposures were likely present. The donor was CMV seropositive and was included in the group of 289 seropositive cohort members. Each donor provided a peripheral blood sample, and peripheral blood mononuclear cells were used for TCR beta sequencing. Genomic DNA extraction from the blood cell samples was performed with the Qiagen DNeasy Blood Extraction Kit. The library was produced with the immunoSEQ multiplex PCR assay. For the multiplex PCR, a mixture combining 60 forward primers for TCR Vbeta segments and 13 reverse primers for TCR Jbeta segments was used. The CDR3 region of rearranged TCR beta genes was amplified from genomic DNA with a multiplex PCR assay. Amplified TCR beta libraries were sequenced as 87-base-pair reads on the Illumina HiSeq System. The original methods were these. Across the 700 or so repertoires, a later analysis counted 80 million or so unique TCR beta chains, roughly 11 million of which were shared by at least two donors. Raw reads were error-corrected and collapsed into unique sequences with a nearest-neighbor algorithm that merged closely related sequences to remove PCR and sequencing errors. CDR3 sequences were aligned to IMGT reference sequences to assign V, D and J gene segments. For a sequence to be retained, a match of at least six nucleotides to both a V gene segment and a J gene segment was required. Rearrangements were classified as productive when the CDR3 lacked stop codons and remained in frame with V and J, and all other rearrangements were classified as non-productive. CDR3 was defined according to IMGT convention as the region running from the second conserved V-encoded cysteine to the conserved J-encoded phenylalanine. The earlier analysis of about 590 of the donors excluded sequences that lacked an unambiguous match to a single V gene segment. In an earlier analysis of approximately 500 of the donors, a V segment was called functional when productive rearrangements were above 56.7%, and segregating when the standard deviation between donors exceeded 5%. A statistical classification framework was developed to diagnose cytomegalovirus status using the catalog of TCR beta chain sequences. A later analysis assigned V and J genes by comparing TCR nucleotide sequences with IMGT/GENE-DB human TR gene sequences. Using the TCRdist pipeline, a later analysis assigned CDR3 sequences along with most-parsimonious VDJ recombination scenarios. In a later analysis, each TCR beta chain was defined by its CDR3 amino acid sequence together with its V-gene family, and reads without a unique V-gene family were excluded. A later analysis removed 500 to 600 highly shared, low-generation-probability nucleotide sequences to deal with suspected cross-contamination and a sequencing artifact. A later analysis calculated a clonal expansion index for each public chain from normalized within-repertoire ranks of inferred template counts. A later analysis computed generation probabilities with a VDJ recombination model fitted to out-of-frame rearrangements, and checked the results against IGoR. In a later analysis, hypergeometric tests were used to score TCR-TCR, TCR-HLA and TCR-CMV co-occurrence, with a repertoire-size bias correction applied to TCR pairs. To estimate false discovery rates, a later analysis permuted the HLA or CMV assignments 20 times. In a later analysis, co-occurring TCRs were grouped using DBSCAN, and TCRdist sequence similarity was added for clustering within HLA-allele-positive subsets. For co-occurrence clustering, repertoires with fewer than 30,000 or more than 120,000 public chains were excluded, along with roughly 5 repertoires with anomalous nucleotide sharing. Not all clones reach the TCRdb copy of this immuneACCESS table, which keeps in-frame sequences only. Checked studies attribute under half of the gap to unresolved V genes and leave the rest unexplained. That table furnishes V, J and clone size, whereas the DNA furnished D and trimming. In this sample the table shows tens of thousands of clones, about two thirds of which occur a single time. The ten largest clones capture approximately 6.9% of the sample.

This chain joins TRBV10-3 to TRBJ1-6; TRBD1 agrees with 7 junctional bases. Sequencing input: PBMCs. This receptor was obtained from a woman in her fifties or sixties in good health and CMV-seropositive. The nucleotides read TGTGCCATCAGAAACACGGGACAGCGGAATTCACCCCTCCACTTT. It codes for CAIRNTGQRNSPLHF.